The 8 T cell receptor beta chains below were found in one sample sequenced in a study of coeliac disease. TCRdb keeps only in-frame clones here, not all; method: immunoSEQ multiplex PCR. The data contain approximately 5,400 clones, 65% to 70% of them singletons. Sequencing was carried out using lymphocytes from the gut lamina propria. The receptors were gathered from a man aged 65-85 years with active celiac disease.

The chain carries TRBV5-1 and TRBJ1-1; D is unresolved. CDR3 size: 14 residues. Germline CDR1 reads SGHRS; CDR2 reads YFSETQ. Trimming left V 2 bases short and J 3 bases short, with 11 bases between. The CDR3 DNA reads TGCGCCAGCAGCTTAACCGGTGGAGACACTGAAGCTTTCTTT. Translated: CASSLTGGDTEAFF.

In this sample, this clone turned up once. The J gene is TRBJ1-3, the V gene TRBV9, with D maybe TRBD1 (5 bases). CDR1 SGDLS and CDR2 YYNGEE come from the germline V gene. With 0 bases removed from V and 3 bases from J, the gap between germline ends came to 10 bases. This CDR3 has 15 residues. The CDR3 spells CASSVGAGHGNTIYF. The CDR3 region has the DNA TGTGCCAGCAGCGTAGGGGCAGGGCATGGAAACACCATATATTTT.

V usage is TRBV7-3 and J usage is TRBJ2-1; a weak D match, TRBD2 (5 bases). The germline V gene encodes CDR1 SGHTA and CDR2 FQGTGA. This CDR3 spans 13 amino acids. V lost 8 bases and J lost 8, with 16 bases in between. The CDR3 loop is CASGRGIGDEQFF. As DNA, the CDR3 is TGTGCCAGCGGTCGAGGGATTGGCGATGAGCAGTTCTTC.

This sequence joins TRBV18 and TRBJ1-6; weak D call: TRBD1 (5 bases). V was trimmed by 6 bases and J by 15 bases, leaving 21 bases between them. The CDR3 runs to 14 residues. Germline values: CDR1 KGHSH, CDR2 LQKENI. The CDR3 DNA reads TGTGCCAGCTCCGAGACCATGGGAGGGACTAGCCTCCACTTT. Protein: CASSETMGGTSLHF.

This clone is large within its sample. The V gene is TRBV11-3, the J gene TRBJ1-2; TRBD1 agrees at 8 bases. This CDR3 region has 13 residues. Germline trimming cut 5 bases from V and 4 bases from J; bases unmatched to any gene: 3. Germline V lookup: CDR1 SGHNT, CDR2 YENEEA. Here the CDR3 reads CASSTDRGYGYTF. The CDR3 nucleotides are TGTGCCAGCAGCACAGACAGGGGCTATGGCTACACCTTC.

By share, this clone counts as large. At the DNA level, this CDR3 is encoded by other sequences in the same sample as well. V and J are TRBV19 and TRBJ1-6; D might be TRBD1 (5 bases). The germline gives CDR1 LNHDA, CDR2 SQIVND (reference sequence). CDR3 length: 13 amino acids. V lost 8 bases to trimming and J lost 7 bases, with 12 bases between them. The CDR3 is CASQETANSPLHF. DNA of the CDR3: TGTGCCAGTCAAGAGACAGCGAATTCACCCCTCCACTTT.

The sample holds a few counts of this clone. This chain uses TRBV27 with TRBJ2-7; 8 bases are a match to TRBD1. Losses at the gene ends were 7 bases for V and 1 base for J; bases not matched to a gene: 6. CDR3 length equals 14 residues. Germline CDR1 reads MNHEY; CDR2 reads SMNVEV (reference sequence). The chain's CDR3 is CASKDRVQSYEQYF. For the CDR3, the DNA is TGTGCCAGCAAGGACAGGGTACAATCCTACGAGCAGTACTTC.

The chain joins TRBV9 to TRBJ2-2; maybe TRBD1 (5 bases). The CDR3 spans 18 residues. V was shortened by 0 bases and J by 6 bases, with 21 bases between the two germline ends. Germline CDR1 SGDLS, CDR2 YYNGEE. The CDR3 protein is CASSVAGLGVGDAGELFF. The CDR3 region has the DNA TGTGCCAGCAGCGTAGCAGGGCTAGGAGTCGGAGACGCCGGGGAGCTGTTTTTT. The complete variable domain, with remaining parts taken from reference TRBV9 and TRBJ2-2, reads DSGVTQTPKHLITATGQRVTLRCSPRSGDLSVYWYQQSLDQGLQFLIQYYNGEERAKGNILERFSAQQFPDLHSELNLSSLELGDSALYFCASSVAGLGVGDAGELFFGEGSRLTVL.